These T cell receptor beta chains were read from a single sample in a study of blood T cell repertoires in COVID-19. Sequencing used immunoSEQ multiplex PCR; TCRdb keeps in-frame clones, though not all of them. The repertoire holds 35,000 to 45,000 clones, with around 73% as singletons. Sequenced: peripheral blood. The receptors were gathered from a woman between 65 and 79 years old with acute or convalescent COVID-19. The CDR3 runs from the conserved cysteine through the conserved F or W. A D gene is named only where the DNA matches it firmly. Some rows have no size entry. The others give once, few or many, or a class for an expanded clone.

cdr3_aa,cdr3_nt,j_call,d_call,v_call,clone_size
CASSSGQGPNQPQHF,TGTGCCAGCAGCTCGGGACAGGGGCCCAATCAGCCCCAGCATTTT,TRBJ1-5,TRBD1,TRBV7-8,few
CASSLGLYRGGTGDYGYTF,TGTGCCAGCAGCTTAGGCCTTTACCGGGGCGGGACAGGGGACTATGGCTACACCTTC,TRBJ1-2,TRBD1,TRBV11-2,NA
CASSLDRSGRAEQFF,TGTGCCAGCAGCTTAGATCGGAGCGGGAGAGCTGAGCAGTTCTTC,TRBJ2-1,TRBD2,TRBV11-2,NA
CASSYSIWAGQEMNTEAFF,TGTGCCAGCAGTTACTCCATATGGGCTGGTCAAGAAATGAACACTGAAGCTTTCTTT,TRBJ1-1,NA,TRBV6-2/TRBV6-3,NA
CASSEYRDGGYTF,TGCGCCAGCAGTGAGTACAGAGACGGTGGCTACACCTTC,TRBJ1-2,NA,TRBV10-1,NA
CASSETSGSSYEQYF,TGTGCCAGCAGTGAAACTAGCGGGAGTTCCTACGAGCAGTACTTC,TRBJ2-7,TRBD2,TRBV6-1,NA
CASSYGLRTDTQYF,TGTGCCAGCAGTTATGGGCTCCGCACAGATACGCAGTATTTT,TRBJ2-3,NA,TRBV6-6,NA
CASSAQGLAGMYNEQFF,TGTGCCAGCAGCGCCCAGGGACTAGCGGGAATGTACAATGAGCAGTTCTTC,TRBJ2-1,TRBD2,TRBV9,NA
CASSPVGTVLLNTEAFF,TGTGCCAGCTCACCGGTGGGGACAGTCCTTTTAAACACTGAAGCTTTCTTT,TRBJ1-1,TRBD1,TRBV18,NA
CASSRGGGWITEAFF,TGTGCCAGCAGTAGGGGCGGGGGGTGGATCACTGAAGCTTTCTTT,TRBJ1-1,NA,TRBV28,few
CASSITGQGLSYEQYF,TGTGCCAGCAGCATAACTGGACAGGGTCTCTCCTACGAGCAGTACTTC,TRBJ2-7,TRBD1,TRBV7-9,NA
CASSPTNSNQPQHF,TGTGCCAGTAGTCCGACAAATAGCAATCAGCCCCAGCATTTT,TRBJ1-5,NA,TRBV19,NA
CASSRGSLDSPLHF,TGTGCCAGCAGCCGGGGTAGCCTAGACTCACCCCTCCACTTT,TRBJ1-6,NA,TRBV11-1,NA
CASSLDFSDGYTF,TGTGCCAGCAGCTTGGACTTTTCGGATGGCTACACCTTC,TRBJ1-2,NA,TRBV5-6,NA
CSVNQGGTGELFF,TGCAGCGTGAATCAGGGTGGCACCGGGGAGCTGTTTTTT,TRBJ2-2,NA,TRBV29-1,NA
CASSLVALGDTF,TGTGCCAGCAGCTTGGTCGCTTTAGGGGACACCTTC,TRBJ1-2,NA,TRBV5-6,NA
CASWGTIGDTQYF,TGTGCCAGTTGGGGGACTATAGGAGATACGCAGTATTTT,TRBJ2-3,TRBD2,TRBV6-6,NA
CASSLYRGGGNTIYF,TGTGCCAGCAGCTTATACAGGGGAGGTGGAAACACCATATATTTT,TRBJ1-3,TRBD1,TRBV13,NA
CASSRTGGRGTNEKLFF,TGTGCCAGCAGCCGGACAGGGGGGAGGGGCACTAATGAAAAACTGTTTTTT,TRBJ1-4,TRBD1,TRBV28,few
CASSESRTGVYNEQFF,TGCGCCAGCAGTGAGTCTCGGACAGGAGTTTACAATGAGCAGTTCTTC,TRBJ2-1,TRBD1,TRBV10-1,NA
CASSPGAVSYNEQFF,TGTGCCAGCTCACCAGGGGCAGTATCCTACAATGAGCAGTTCTTC,TRBJ2-1,NA,TRBV18,NA
CASSPQGYSNQPQHF,TGTGCCAGCAGTCCACAGGGTTATAGCAATCAGCCCCAGCATTTT,TRBJ1-5,NA,TRBV28,NA
CATSPQGGSTDTQYF,TGTGCCACCAGTCCACAGGGAGGGAGCACAGATACGCAGTATTTT,TRBJ2-3,NA,TRBV15,few